These 9 T cell receptor beta chains came from one sample sequenced in a study of human T cells and chemical hapten exposure. As to time point: patch test 2, 6 weeks after DPC sensitization. Treatment meaning: therapeutic diphenylcyclopropenone sensitization with weekly scalp DPC. Via MiXCR, TCRdb re-called the RACE reads, giving one row per CDR3 protein. This repertoire shows about 85,000 distinct CDR3 sequences, roughly 10% found once; its top ten account for about 1.4%. The input for sequencing was whole blood, taken in connection with sensitization to the hapten diphenylcyclopropenone (DPC). Receptor source: a young man with alopecia areata. Some clones in this sample may be carry-over from other donors' samples.

In this sample, this clonotype turned up many times. The rearrangement joins TRBV5-1 to TRBJ2-4, with a tentative D call TRBD1 (7 bases). The V gene lost 0 bases and the J gene lost 7 bases, with 14 bases spanning the gap. The CDR3 runs 15 residues. Germline CDR1 reads SGHRS; CDR2 reads YFSETQ. The CDR3 reads CASSLATSGGNIQYF. CDR3 in DNA: TGCGCCAGCAGCTTGGCAACATCAGGGGGGAACATTCAGTACTTC.

The chain carries TRBV10-3 and TRBJ2-5; 7 bases agree with TRBD2. The CDR3 length is 14 residues. Germline CDR1 is ENHRY and CDR2 is SYGVKD. The V gene end was trimmed by 4 bases and the J gene end by 3 bases; junction bases not matched to a gene: 5. CDR3 DNA sequence: TGTGCCATCAGTGGCGAGGGAGGGGAAGAGACCCAGTACTTC. Translating it yields CAISGEGGEETQYF.

This clonotype was detected a few times. The chain combines TRBV6-5 with TRBJ2-7; D unclear. V was pared by 5 bases and J by 2 bases, with 16 bases between. The germline V gene has CDR1 MNHEY and CDR2 SVGAGI. The CDR3 runs to 15 residues. The CDR3 reads CASSANPLGPYEQYV. CDR3 DNA sequence: TGTGCCAGCAGTGCAAACCCTCTAGGTCCCTACGAGCAGTACGTC.

The V call is TRBV6-2 or TRBV6-3, the J call TRBJ1-2, with a possible D match to TRBD1 (6 bases). From germline, CDR1 is MNHEY and CDR2 SVGEGT. This CDR3 has 14 amino acids. V lost 0 bases and J 5 bases, leaving 10 bases between the germline ends. The CDR3 DNA follows: TGTGCCAGCAGTTACTCGACAGGCCTTTATGGCTACACCTTC. Protein product: CASSYSTGLYGYTF.

This clonotype was detected a few times. V is TRBV20-1 and J is TRBJ1-3, with 7 nucleotides matching TRBD1. V was pared by 3 bases and J by 0 bases, with 11 bases of the junction left unmatched. CDR3 size: 17 residues. Germline V lookup: CDR1 DFQATT, CDR2 SNEGSKA (reference sequence). CDR3 loop: CSARVNLQGFSGNTIYF. DNA for the CDR3: TGCAGTGCTAGGGTTAACCTACAGGGGTTCTCTGGAAACACCATATATTTT.

The sample holds a few counts of this clonotype. The chain couples TRBV7-6 to TRBJ1-5, with D possibly matching TRBD1 (5 bases). The CDR3 covers 15 residues. CDR1 SGHVS and CDR2 FNYEAQ come from the germline V gene. Trimming shortened V by 1 base and J by 3 bases, and 10 bases separated the two germline ends. The CDR3 is CASSLGTRNNQPQHF. CDR3 nucleotide sequence: TGTGCCAGCAGCTTAGGGACACGAAACAATCAGCCCCAGCATTTT.

This clonotype appeared a few times. The chain recombines TRBV7-2 with TRBJ1-5; TRBD1 is a possible D gene (5 bases). The V and J ends lost 2 bases and 6 bases respectively, with 11 bases between them. The CDR3 is 14 residues long. Germline lookup yields CDR1 SGHTA and CDR2 FQGNSA. CDR3 in amino acids: CASSLRGAAQPQHF. CDR3 DNA sequence: TGTGCCAGCAGCTTACGAGGGGCAGCTCAGCCCCAGCATTTT. The whole variable domain, filled in from reference TRBV7-2 and TRBJ1-5, reads GAGVSQSPSNKVTEKGKDVELRCDPISGHTALYWYRQSLGQGLEFLIYFQGNSAPDKSGLPSDRFSAERTGGSVSTLTIQRTQQEDSAVYLCASSLRGAAQPQHFGDGTRLSIL.

This clonotype was recorded many times. V is TRBV5-1 and J is TRBJ2-3; 8 bases line up with TRBD1. Germline CDR1 and CDR2: SGHRS and YFSETQ. The CDR3 loop spans 16 amino acids. V lost 4 bases and J lost 4; bases outside the gene matches: 11. The CDR3 DNA sequence: TGCGCCAGCAGCATGACTACAGGGGGGATCTCAGATACGCAGTATTTT. Protein: CASSMTTGGISDTQYF.

The chain is built from TRBV7-3 and TRBJ2-2; D is undetermined. Trimming pared 4 bases from V and 4 bases from J, leaving 4 bases between. Germline V lookup: CDR1 SGHTA, CDR2 FQGTGA. This CDR3 is built from 12 residues. The DNA of the CDR3 is TGTGCCAGCAGCTCCGTCACCGGGGAGCTGTTTTTT. Translated: CASSSVTGELFF.